A single sample gave rise to the 11 T cell receptor beta chains below, sequenced in a study of blood T cell repertoires in COVID-19. Assay used: immunoSEQ multiplex PCR; TCRdb lists only in-frame clones, some missing. The sample carries around 120,000 clones, 70% to 80% recorded once. Source material: peripheral blood. Receptor source: a man between 65 and 79 years old with active or convalescent COVID-19.

The rearrangement joins TRBV28 to TRBJ1-1; D gene unclear. V gave up 6 bases and J gave up 0 bases, with 5 bases separating them. This CDR3 is built from 12 residues. The germline V gene has CDR1 MDHEN and CDR2 SYDVKM. The CDR3 loop is CASREMNTEAFF. The CDR3 DNA follows: TGTGCCAGCAGGGAGATGAACACTGAAGCTTTCTTT.

The chain has TRBV12-5 and TRBJ1-1; 8 bases fit TRBD1. V lost 6 bases, J lost 0 bases, and 12 bases stayed unmatched. The germline gives CDR1 LGHNT, CDR2 FRNRAP. The CDR3 has 17 amino acids. The DNA for the CDR3 is TGTGCTAGTGGCCCAAGGACAGGGAGTTTCATGAACACTGAAGCTTTCTTT. Amino acids: CASGPRTGSFMNTEAFF.

V gene TRBV18 combines with J gene TRBJ2-5; possible D gene TRBD2, 6 bases. The CDR3 consists of 14 residues. CDR1 and CDR2 from the germline V gene are KGHSH and LQKENI. V gave up 3 bases and J gave up 4 bases, with 12 bases separating them. The CDR3 loop reads CASSPDGGGETQYF. The CDR3 nucleotides read TGTGCCAGCTCACCCGACGGGGGAGGAGAGACCCAGTACTTC.

The rearrangement uses TRBV2 and TRBJ1-1, with unresolved D. Per the germline V gene, CDR1 is SNHLY and CDR2 is FYNNEI. Trimming shortened V by 6 bases and J by 4 bases, and 12 bases separated the two germline ends. The CDR3 is made up of 13 amino acids. DNA of the CDR3: TGTGCCAGCAGCTCCGGGATCACCACTGAAGCTTTCTTT. This translates into CASSSGITTEAFF.

This clone has more than one count but fewer than ten. The J gene is TRBJ2-7, the V gene TRBV7-9; 9 positions agree with TRBD1. CDR3 length: 16 amino acids. Trimming at V came to 5 bases and at J to 1 base, leaving 9 bases not matched to a gene. In germline, CDR1 is SEHNR, CDR2 FQNEAQ (reference sequence). CDR3 protein: CASSTHRDRESYEQYF. As DNA, the CDR3 is TGTGCCAGCAGCACACACCGGGACAGGGAATCCTACGAGCAGTACTTC.

The rearrangement joins TRBV4-2 to TRBJ2-2, with 8 bases aligning to TRBD1. With V trimmed by 3 bases and J by 1 base, 4 bases remained unmatched. This CDR3 is 16 amino acids long. CDR1 is LGHNA and CDR2 is YNFKEQ in the germline V gene. Here the CDR3 DNA reads TGTGCCAGCAGCCATCCCGGGACAGGGAACACCGGGGAGCTGTTTTTT. Its translation is CASSHPGTGNTGELFF.

The V gene is TRBV18, the J gene TRBJ1-4, with TRBD1 as a possible D gene (6 bases). Trimming removed 6 bases from V and 0 bases from J, with 14 bases in between. CDR1 is KGHSH and CDR2 is LQKENI in the germline V gene. CDR3 length: 16 amino acids. In DNA form, the CDR3 reads TGTGCCAGCTCGTTAGGACAGATTGCAACTAATGAAAAACTGTTTTTT. It translates to CASSLGQIATNEKLFF. Based on the CDR3 plus reference TRBV18 and TRBJ1-4, the full variable domain is NAGVMQNPRHLVRRRGQEARLRCSPMKGHSHVYWYRQLPEEGLKFMVYLQKENIIDESGMPKERFSAEFPKEGPSILRIQQVVRGDSAAYFCASSLGQIATNEKLFFGSGTQLSVL.

The chain carries TRBV12-5 and TRBJ2-4; 8 positions agree with TRBD2. Germline loops: CDR1 LGHNT, CDR2 FRNRAP. CDR3 length: 16 amino acids. V shed 5 bases and J 1 base; nucleotides not matched to a gene: 7. CDR3 sequence reads: CASGPTSGGAKNIQYF. CDR3 bases: TGTGCTAGTGGTCCTACTAGCGGTGGGGCCAAAAACATTCAGTACTTC. Filled out from reference TRBV12-5 and TRBJ2-4, the complete variable domain reads DARVTQTPRHKVTEMGQEVTMRCQPILGHNTVFWYRQTMMQGLELLAYFRNRAPLDDSGMPKDRFSAEMPDATLATLKIQPSEPRDSAVYFCASGPTSGGAKNIQYFGAGTRLSVL.

V is TRBV5-1 and J is TRBJ2-7; D is undetermined. V lost 4 bases and J lost 3, with 5 bases in between. The CDR3 extends over 11 amino acids. In germline, CDR1 is SGHRS, CDR2 YFSETQ. CDR3 in DNA: TGCGCCAGCAGCGCGGACTACGAGCAGTACTTC. Its protein is CASSADYEQYF.

The CDR3 coding sequence is TGCGCCAGCAGCCAAGCCGGGGTCGTGAATGGCTACACCTTC. Its translation is CASSQAGVVNGYTF. V and J are TRBV4-1 and TRBJ1-2; D is uncertain. Between the trimmed V and J ends, which lost 1 base and 6 bases, there was a span of 12 bases. This CDR3 comprises 14 residues. Germline CDR1 is MGHRA and CDR2 is YSYEKL.

The chain employs TRBV30 and TRBJ1-1; D possibly corresponds to TRBD1 (6 bases). There are 13 residues in the CDR3. CDR1 GTSNPN and CDR2 SVGIG come from the germline V gene (reference sequence). Trimming shortened V by 2 bases and J by 1 base, and 8 bases separated the two germline ends. CDR3 nucleotide sequence: TGTGCCTGGAGTAAGGACAGGAACACTGAAGCTTTCTTT. It codes for CAWSKDRNTEAFF.